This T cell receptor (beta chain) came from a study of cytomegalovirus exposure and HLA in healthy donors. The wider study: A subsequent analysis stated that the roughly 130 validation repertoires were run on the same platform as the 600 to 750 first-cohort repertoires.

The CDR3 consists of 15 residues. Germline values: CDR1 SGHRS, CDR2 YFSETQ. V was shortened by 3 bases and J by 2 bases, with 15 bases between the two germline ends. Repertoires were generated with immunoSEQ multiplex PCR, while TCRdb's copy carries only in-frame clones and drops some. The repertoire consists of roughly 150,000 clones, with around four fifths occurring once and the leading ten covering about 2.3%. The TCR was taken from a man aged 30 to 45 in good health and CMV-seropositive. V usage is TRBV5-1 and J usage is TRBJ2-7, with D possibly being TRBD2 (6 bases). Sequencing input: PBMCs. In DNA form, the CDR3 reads TGCGCCAGCAGCTCCCCGGGAGAAGGCACCTACGAGCAGTACTTC. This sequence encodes CASSSPGEGTYEQYF.